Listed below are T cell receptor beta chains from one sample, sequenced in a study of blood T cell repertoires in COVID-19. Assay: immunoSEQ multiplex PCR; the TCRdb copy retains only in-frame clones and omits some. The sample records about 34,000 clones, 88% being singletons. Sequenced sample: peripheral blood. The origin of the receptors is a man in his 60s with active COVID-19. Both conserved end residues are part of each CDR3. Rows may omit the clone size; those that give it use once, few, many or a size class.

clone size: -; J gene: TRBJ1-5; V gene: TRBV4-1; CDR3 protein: CASSQYPGGYNQPQHF
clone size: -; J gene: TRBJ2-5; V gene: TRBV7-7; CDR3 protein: CASSSGGTPETQYF
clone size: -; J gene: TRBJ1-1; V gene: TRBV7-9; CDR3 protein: CASSLGDNLNTEAFF
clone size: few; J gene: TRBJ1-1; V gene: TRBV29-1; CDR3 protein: CSGGTIEAFF
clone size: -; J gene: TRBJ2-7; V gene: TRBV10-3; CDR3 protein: CAISEGAGERYEQYF
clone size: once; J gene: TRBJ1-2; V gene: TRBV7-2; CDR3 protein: CASSLVPGQTNYGYTF
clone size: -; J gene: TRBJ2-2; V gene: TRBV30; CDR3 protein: CAWRAGLAGLSPGELFF
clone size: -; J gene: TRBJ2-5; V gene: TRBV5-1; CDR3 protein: CASSSMKGLAGVGETQYF
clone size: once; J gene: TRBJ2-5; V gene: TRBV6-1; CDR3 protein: CASSETGTAKQETQYF
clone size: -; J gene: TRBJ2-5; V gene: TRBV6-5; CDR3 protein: CASNHLGGSKETQYF
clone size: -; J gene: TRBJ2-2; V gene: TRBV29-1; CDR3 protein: CSVRAGQRRELFF
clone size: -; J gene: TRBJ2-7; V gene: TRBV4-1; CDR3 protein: CASSQDGSGRGYEQYF